The 27 T cell receptor beta chains below all came from one sample that was sequenced in a study of T-cell memory formation after mild COVID-19 (dated by TCRdb to the early 2020s). The receptor library was made with 5' RACE. Data came from an Illumina NovaSeq 6000. The raw public reads went through TCRdb reprocessing: fastp at Q25, MiXCR clone calling, in-frame beta chains kept. Merged by CDR3 protein, the rows form single entries marked with the most common genes and DNA. Within this sample are some 340,000 distinct CDR3 sequences, with 10% to 15% of them counted one time only. Of the sample, 20% to 25% falls within the top ten clones. Material: PBMCs or a T cell subset sorted from them (not recorded which). These receptors were collected from a man aged 18-30 years who had mild COVID-19 (a few samples of this study predate the infection). The sample titles of this study are shuffled in the database, so cell type and time point are left out; the donor was told from shared clones.

This clonotype appeared many times. The chain employs TRBV4-1 and TRBJ2-7; D remains unclear. Germline V lookup: CDR1 MGHRA, CDR2 YSYEKL. This CDR3 spans 16 amino acids. The V end was cut by 0 bases, the J end by 0 bases, with 12 bases between. CDR3 in amino acids: CASSQDGFPSSYEQYV. CDR3 sequence (DNA): TGCGCCAGCAGCCAAGATGGCTTCCCCAGCTCCTACGAGCAGTACGTC.

This clonotype has more than one count but fewer than ten. This chain connects TRBV20-1 to TRBJ1-5; unclear D gene. Trimming shortened V by 2 bases and J by 7 bases, and 9 bases separated the two germline ends. Germline loops: CDR1 DFQATT, CDR2 SNEGSKA (reference sequence). This CDR3 has 12 residues. The CDR3 region is CSARTGFQPQHF. In DNA form, the CDR3 reads TGCAGTGCTAGAACGGGGTTCCAGCCCCAGCATTTT.

Only a few counts were recorded for this clonotype. The genes are TRBV5-1 and TRBJ2-6; possibly TRBD1 for D (6 bases). Between the trimmed V and J ends, which lost 4 bases and 4 bases, there was a span of 12 bases. CDR1 is SGHRS, CDR2 YFSETQ, per germline. CDR3 size: 15 residues. DNA of the CDR3: TGCGCCAGCAGCACAGGGCCTGGAGGGGCCAACGTCCTGACTTTC. Its translation is CASSTGPGGANVLTF.

This clonotype was seen only a few times. The chain recombines TRBV11-2 with TRBJ1-2; the match to TRBD1 covers 7 bases. V was clipped by 2 bases and J by 4 bases; unmatched bases: 7. CDR3 size: 15 residues. From germline, CDR1 is SGHAT and CDR2 FQNNGV. This CDR3 is CASSLSQGGGYGYTF. The CDR3, as DNA: TGTGCCAGCAGCTTAAGTCAGGGGGGAGGCTATGGCTACACCTTC.

The sample holds a few counts of this clonotype. The chain carries TRBV7-9 and TRBJ1-1; possible D gene TRBD1, 5 bases. CDR3 length: 14 amino acids. Germline-derived CDR1 and CDR2 are SEHNR and FQNEAQ (reference sequence). V was cut by 3 bases and J by 5 bases, with 13 bases left in between. The CDR3 loop is CASSFSQGETEAFF. The CDR3 DNA reads as TGTGCCAGCAGCTTTAGCCAGGGAGAAACTGAAGCTTTCTTT.

This rearrangement joins TRBV6-5 to TRBJ2-5, with D possibly being TRBD1 (5 bases). Trimming removed 0 bases at V and 5 bases at J, with 10 bases between. Per germline, CDR1 MNHEY and CDR2 SVGAGI. The CDR3 sequence is 14 residues long. CDR3 residues: CASSYSVRVETQYF. The CDR3 nucleotides read TGTGCCAGCAGTTACTCGGTCAGGGTGGAGACCCAGTACTTC.

This clonotype was observed a handful of times. This chain joins TRBV20-1 and TRBJ1-2; D is ambiguous. The CDR3 is made up of 12 amino acids. V was clipped by 7 bases and J by 3 bases, with 12 bases between them. Germline V gene sequence: CDR1 DFQATT, CDR2 SNEGSKA (reference sequence). As DNA, the CDR3 is TGCAGTGGCACTAAGGGAGACTATGGCTACACCTTC. Its translation: CSGTKGDYGYTF.

This clonotype was picked up a small number of times. V gene TRBV5-1 combines with J gene TRBJ2-2; 8 bases match TRBD1. J gave up 7 bases and V 4 bases, and 12 bases lay outside the gene matches. CDR1 and CDR2 from the germline V gene are SGHRS and YFSETQ. The length of the CDR3 is 16 residues. CDR3 protein: CASSPDGTGGSGELFF. CDR3 sequence (DNA): TGCGCCAGCAGCCCGGATGGGACAGGAGGCAGCGGGGAGCTGTTTTTT.

The J gene is TRBJ2-5, the V gene TRBV10-2; 7 bases line up with TRBD2. CDR1 is WSHSY and CDR2 is SAAADI in the germline V gene. The trim removed 6 bases at V and 5 bases at J, leaving 6 bases unmatched. The CDR3 is 13 amino acids. Here the CDR3 reads CASRYAGEETQYF. The CDR3 region has the DNA TGCGCCAGCAGATATGCGGGGGAGGAGACCCAGTACTTC.

This clonotype has only a few counts. This chain connects TRBV5-1 to TRBJ2-5; possibly TRBD2 for D (7 bases). This CDR3 is built from 16 residues. The germline V and J ends were trimmed by 4 bases and 2 bases, with 18 bases remaining between them. Germline V gene lookup returns CDR1 SGHRS and CDR2 YFSETQ. The CDR3 sequence is CASSRGGQMEQETQYF. DNA for the CDR3: TGCGCCAGCAGCAGGGGGGGCCAGATGGAGCAAGAGACCCAGTACTTC.

V is TRBV7-2 and J is TRBJ2-3; 13 bases align to TRBD2. The junction had 4 bases not matched to a gene; V was cut back by 5 bases and J by 2 bases. The CDR3 has 16 residues. Germline CDR1 is SGHTA and CDR2 is FQGNSA. The chain's CDR3 is CASSDGLAGDTDTQYF. The DNA of the CDR3 is TGTGCCAGCAGCGATGGACTAGCGGGGGACACAGATACGCAGTATTTT.

The table lists this clonotype with a few counts. This chain connects TRBV18 to TRBJ1-5; D possibly corresponds to TRBD1 (6 bases). This CDR3 has 16 amino acids. V lost 6 bases and J lost 1, with 16 bases in between. The germline V gene encodes CDR1 KGHSH and CDR2 LQKENI. The CDR3 DNA reads TGTGCCAGCTCCCTACGGACAGCGTTAAGCAATCAGCCCCAGCATTTT. Its translation is CASSLRTALSNQPQHF.

This clonotype appeared a few times. This CDR3 is CASSLTGGQYF. The CDR3, as DNA: TGTGCCAGCAGCCTAACAGGGGGGCAGTATTTT. The chain has TRBV11-2 and TRBJ2-3, with 8 positions matching TRBD1. The CDR3 contains 11 residues. After removal of 5 bases from V and 11 bases from J, the junction contained 3 bases not matched to a gene. Germline V gene lookup returns CDR1 SGHAT and CDR2 FQNNGV. Variable domain in full (rest from reference TRBV11-2 and TRBJ2-3): EAGVAQSPRYKIIEKRQSVAFWCNPISGHATLYWYQQILGQGPKLLIQFQNNGVVDDSQLPKDRFSAERLKGVDSTLKIQPAKLEDSAVYLCASSLTGGQYFGPGTRLTVL.

The table lists this clonotype with a few counts. The V gene is TRBV5-5, the J gene TRBJ2-7; 8 bases fit TRBD2. The CDR3 contains 14 residues. The germline gives CDR1 SGHKS, CDR2 YYEKEE (reference sequence). Trimming at V came to 3 bases and at J to 2 bases, leaving 4 bases not matched to a gene. CDR3 loop: CASSSWRGAYEQYF. The CDR3, as DNA: TGTGCCAGCAGCTCATGGCGGGGGGCCTACGAGCAGTACTTC.

The CDR3 DNA is TGTGCCAGCAGCTTCCTAGCGGGGGCGAGAGAGCAGTTCTTC. This translates into CASSFLAGAREQFF. This chain links TRBV7-6 with TRBJ2-1; TRBD2 agrees at 10 bases. This CDR3 comprises 14 residues. The germline CDR1 and CDR2 sequences are SGHVS and FNYEAQ. Losses at the gene ends were 3 bases for V and 10 bases for J; bases not matched to a gene: 6.

The rearrangement joins TRBV2 to TRBJ2-2; 7 nucleotides match TRBD2. The ends lost 6 bases at V and 0 bases at J; junction bases unmatched: 1. Looked up from germline, CDR1 is SNHLY and CDR2 is FYNNEI. CDR3 size: 14 residues. Written as DNA, the CDR3 is TGTGCCAGCAGCAGCGGGGCGAACACCGGGGAGCTGTTTTTT. Amino acid sequence: CASSSGANTGELFF.

The chain couples TRBV28 to TRBJ2-7; possibly TRBD2 for D (5 bases). The CDR3 length is 12 residues. Germline V gene lookup returns CDR1 MDHEN and CDR2 SYDVKM. Deletions cut 3 bases from V and 8 bases from J, with 11 bases between. The CDR3 DNA is TGTGCCAGCAGTTTTGGGTCGGGGAAGCAGTACTTC. The encoded protein is CASSFGSGKQYF.

This clonotype was counted only a few times. The chain carries TRBV12-3 or TRBV12-4 and TRBJ1-1; D is ambiguous. The CDR3 is made up of 13 amino acids. V was clipped by 6 bases and J by 1 base, with 9 bases between them. The CDR3 is CASRVEANTEAFF. The CDR3 DNA is TGTGCCAGCAGGGTCGAAGCGAACACTGAAGCTTTCTTT.

This clonotype was seen repeatedly, ten times or more. The chain couples TRBV29-1 to TRBJ2-3; D ambiguous. This CDR3 spans 13 amino acids. Trimming took off 7 bases at V and 1 base at J, with 12 bases between the two ends. Germline V gene data show CDR1 as SQVTM and CDR2 as ANQGSEA. The CDR3 sequence: CSASGRRTDTQYF. The CDR3 DNA sequence: TGCAGCGCCTCCGGCCGACGCACAGATACGCAGTATTTT.

The rearrangement joins TRBV4-3 to TRBJ1-1, with 8 bases fitting TRBD1. The length of the CDR3 is 17 residues. After removal of 0 bases from V and 3 bases from J, the junction contained 9 bases not matched to a gene. Germline V gives CDR1 LGHNA, CDR2 YSLEER. This CDR3 reads CASSQEDREDGDTEAFF. CDR3 nucleotides: TGCGCCAGCAGCCAAGAGGACAGGGAAGATGGGGACACTGAAGCTTTCTTT.

The table lists this clonotype with a few counts. CDR3 in DNA: TGCGCCAGCAGCTTGACTCCGGGACAGGGGTCTGAAGCTTTCTTT. It translates to CASSLTPGQGSEAFF. This chain uses TRBV5-1 with TRBJ1-1, with 10 positions matching TRBD1. CDR1 and CDR2 (germline): SGHRS, YFSETQ. This CDR3 spans 15 amino acids. Trimming cost V 1 base and J 6 bases; bases outside gene matches: 6.

This clonotype was seen at least ten times. V gene TRBV7-2 combines with J gene TRBJ2-1, with D possibly being TRBD2 (6 bases). Germline CDR1 and CDR2: SGHTA and FQGNSA. V lost 4 bases, J lost 4 bases, and 17 bases lay in between. CDR3 length: 16 residues. CDR3: CASSSNMWGGYNEQFF. DNA for the CDR3: TGTGCCAGCAGCTCGAATATGTGGGGAGGATACAATGAGCAGTTCTTC.

J is TRBJ1-2 and V is TRBV5-5, with unresolved D. V lost 5 bases to trimming and J lost 4 bases, with 9 bases between them. The CDR3 sequence is 12 residues long. Germline V gene sequence: CDR1 SGHKS, CDR2 YYEKEE (reference sequence). The CDR3 is CASRRELYGYTF. The DNA for the CDR3 is TGTGCCAGCAGAAGAGAGCTCTATGGCTACACCTTC.

This chain joins TRBV11-2 and TRBJ1-3; D remains ambiguous. Germline V gives CDR1 SGHAT, CDR2 FQNNGV. Trimming pared 7 bases from V and 0 bases from J, leaving 4 bases between. There are 12 residues in the CDR3. The CDR3 here is CASTTSGNTIYF. CDR3 coding DNA: TGTGCCAGCACAACCTCTGGAAACACCATATATTTT.

Ten or more counts support this clonotype. CDR3 amino acids: CASSQASGQTNYGYTF. As DNA, the CDR3 is TGCGCCAGCAGCCAAGCCTCTGGACAGACTAACTATGGCTACACCTTC. This rearrangement joins TRBV4-3 to TRBJ1-2, with a tentative D call TRBD1 (6 bases). The CDR3 is 16 amino acids. In germline, CDR1 is LGHNA, CDR2 YSLEER. The germline V and J ends were trimmed by 1 base and 0 bases, with 12 bases remaining between them.

The sample holds a few counts of this clonotype. The chain recombines TRBV4-3 with TRBJ2-3, with D uncertain. The CDR3 is 14 residues long. Trimming left V 4 bases short and J 4 bases short, with 12 bases between. Germline V gene data show CDR1 as LGHNA and CDR2 as YSLEER. The CDR3 here is CASSPQTPPDTQYF. The CDR3 DNA reads as TGCGCCAGCAGCCCTCAGACTCCGCCAGATACGCAGTATTTT.

This clonotype has only a few counts. The chain employs TRBV20-1 and TRBJ1-2; no definite D call. CDR1 is DFQATT, CDR2 SNEGSKA, per germline (reference sequence). Trimming cost V 3 bases and J 0 bases, with 8 bases left between them. This CDR3 is built from 13 residues. CDR3 loop: CSASSLANYGYTF. The CDR3 coding sequence is TGCAGTGCTAGCAGCCTAGCTAACTATGGCTACACCTTC.